This entry lists 31 T cell receptor beta chains sequenced from one sample in a study of CXCR3-negative and CXCR3-positive naive CD8 T cells. The study, taken as a whole, reports: More hydrophobic TRB CDR3s occurred in CXCR3-positive than in CXCR3-negative naive cells.

Their antigens are not known. The libraries of TRB cDNA were constructed through 5' RACE using UMI labels. TCRdb re-analyzed the 5' RACE reads; it lists each CDR3 protein once, without DNA. Across some 150,000 distinct CDR3 sequences, the top ten clones capture roughly 0.41% of the sample. Specimen: naive CXCR3+ CD8+ T cells from blood. Subset defined: CD45RO-CCR7+CD27+CD95- naive CD8+ T cells expressing CXCR3 (TNR3+). These receptors all come from a human donor in good health. Some clones in this sample may be carry-over from other donors' samples.

This sequence joins TRBV28 and TRBJ2-3; with no DNA, the TCRdb D assignment of TRBD2 cannot be verified. Per germline, CDR1 MDHEN and CDR2 SYDVKM. The CDR3 extends over 16 amino acids. This CDR3 is CASSVGTSVSTDTQYF.

The chain joins TRBV28 to TRBJ2-7; TCRdb's D gene call, TRBD2, goes unchecked for lack of DNA. The CDR3 has 18 amino acids. Germline V gene data show CDR1 as MDHEN and CDR2 as SYDVKM. This chain's CDR3 is CASSLYAGGPVESYEQYF.

The chain joins TRBV29-1 to TRBJ2-7. Looked up from germline, CDR1 is SQVTM and CDR2 is ANQGSEA. The CDR3 has 14 amino acids. This CDR3 is CSVRTGDLSYEQYF.

This sequence joins TRBV7-9 and TRBJ2-1; TCRdb reports TRBD2, a call that lacks DNA to check it against. Germline V gene lookup returns CDR1 SEHNR and CDR2 FQNEAQ (reference sequence). The CDR3 is made up of 14 amino acids. The chain's CDR3 is CASSLSNGPNEQFF.

The rearrangement joins TRBV4-1 to TRBJ1-1; TCRdb's D call of TRBD1 is untestable without DNA. Germline V lookup: CDR1 MGHRA, CDR2 YSYEKL. This CDR3 is 16 amino acids long. CDR3 protein: CASSQVQGAPGTEAFF.

The chain uses TRBV11-2 and TRBJ1-1. The germline V gene encodes CDR1 SGHAT and CDR2 FQNNGV. This CDR3 comprises 13 residues. The chain's CDR3 is CASSPSTRTEAFF.

The chain couples TRBV28 to TRBJ2-7; checking the TCRdb D call of TRBD1 is not possible without DNA. CDR1 and CDR2 from the germline V gene are MDHEN and SYDVKM. The CDR3 has 12 residues. The CDR3 is CASSFLDRAAYF.

The chain uses TRBV29-1 and TRBJ2-3; TCRdb calls TRBD2, which cannot be checked without DNA. CDR1 is SQVTM, CDR2 ANQGSEA, per germline. This CDR3 is 14 amino acids long. CDR3 protein: CSVEVTSGTDTQYF.

The chain is built from TRBV11-2 and TRBJ2-7; TCRdb's D call of TRBD2 is untestable without DNA. The germline gives CDR1 SGHAT, CDR2 FQNNGV. The CDR3 is 16 residues long. The CDR3 here is CASSQAPGLAGDEQYF.

The chain is built from TRBV29-1 and TRBJ1-2. This CDR3 comprises 13 residues. Germline V lookup: CDR1 SQVTM, CDR2 ANQGSEA. The CDR3 loop reads CSVDGRTNYGYTF.

The chain joins TRBV5-5 to TRBJ2-2; TCRdb names TRBD2, which stays unverified in the absence of DNA. Germline lookup yields CDR1 SGHKS and CDR2 YYEKEE (reference sequence). CDR3 length equals 16 residues. The CDR3: CASSLQGGFFTGELFF.

J is TRBJ2-1 and V is TRBV29-1; TCRdb's assignment of TRBD1 cannot be checked, as there is no DNA. CDR1 is SQVTM and CDR2 is ANQGSEA in the germline V gene. This CDR3 is 13 amino acids long. The CDR3 loop is CSVGRETYNEQFF.

This chain joins TRBV14 and TRBJ2-2; TCRdb's D call, TRBD2, is unchecked because there is no DNA. Germline V gene lookup returns CDR1 SGHDN and CDR2 FVKESK. The CDR3 has 17 amino acids. This CDR3 reads CASSHDSGLTYTGELFF.

This chain connects TRBV5-1 to TRBJ2-3; the TRBD2 assignment by TCRdb is unverifiable without DNA. Looked up from germline, CDR1 is SGHRS and CDR2 is YFSETQ. The CDR3 spans 14 residues. The CDR3 loop is CASMSGGEVDTQYF.

The V call is TRBV7-9, the J call TRBJ2-4; lacking DNA, the TRBD1 call made by TCRdb goes unchecked. The CDR3 runs 12 residues. Germline values: CDR1 SEHNR, CDR2 FQNEAQ (reference sequence). The CDR3 region is CASSSNTRDRYF.

CDR3 protein: CASSLVAAQETQYF. The chain links TRBV7-7 to TRBJ2-5; TCRdb reports TRBD2, a call that lacks DNA to check it against. Germline V gene lookup returns CDR1 SSHAT and CDR2 FNYEAQ (reference sequence). The CDR3 totals 14 residues.

V and J are TRBV7-8 and TRBJ1-1; TCRdb's D call of TRBD1 is untestable without DNA. CDR1 and CDR2 (germline): SGHVS, FQNEAQ. CDR3 length equals 15 residues. CDR3 region: CASTKAGGLNPEAFF. Complete variable domain (other parts from reference TRBV7-8 and TRBJ1-1): GAGVSQSPRYKVAKRGQDVALRCDPISGHVSLFWYQQALGQGPEFLTYFQNEAQLDKSGLPSDRFFAERPEGSVSTLKIQRTQQEDSAVYLCASTKAGGLNPEAFFGQGTRLTVV.

The genes are TRBV29-1 and TRBJ2-5. The V gene's germline CDR1 is SQVTM and CDR2 ANQGSEA. CDR3 length: 13 amino acids. CDR3 in amino acids: CSVDATHQETQYF.

The CDR3 sequence is CASSPMGLAGVNEQFF. The genes are TRBV19 and TRBJ2-1; the D call of TRBD2 rests on TCRdb alone, since no DNA is present to check it. The germline V gene encodes CDR1 LNHDA and CDR2 SQIVND (reference sequence). This CDR3 has 16 amino acids.

The genes are TRBV28 and TRBJ2-1; TCRdb's assignment of TRBD2 cannot be checked, as there is no DNA. The CDR3 is 17 amino acids. Germline V gives CDR1 MDHEN, CDR2 SYDVKM. CDR3 amino acids: CASSPLPPSGVNDEQFF.

The chain joins TRBV28 to TRBJ2-4; TCRdb picks TRBD1, but there is no DNA to check that call. This CDR3 is built from 17 residues. Germline V CDR1 and CDR2: MDHEN, SYDVKM. CDR3: CASSSQQGLLAKNIQYF.

This sequence joins TRBV5-6 and TRBJ2-5. Germline V gene sequence: CDR1 SGHDT, CDR2 YYEEEE. This CDR3 is 14 amino acids long. Here the CDR3 reads CASSLAVGQETQYF.

This sequence joins TRBV20-1 and TRBJ2-7; lacking DNA, the TRBD1 call made by TCRdb goes unchecked. The CDR3 covers 15 residues. Germline V lookup: CDR1 DFQATT, CDR2 SNEGSKA (reference sequence). The CDR3 here is CSASPSYRGRYEQYF.

This chain connects TRBV4-3 to TRBJ2-1. The CDR3 extends over 15 amino acids. Germline-derived CDR1 and CDR2 are LGHNA and YSLEER. CDR3 amino acids: CASSQVNAEWNEQFF.

The CDR3 is CASSLVGLGDNSPLHF. V gene TRBV5-6 combines with J gene TRBJ1-6. Germline V gene sequence: CDR1 SGHDT, CDR2 YYEEEE. The CDR3 is 16 residues long.

The genes are TRBV15 and TRBJ1-4; TCRdb lists TRBD1, though no DNA is available to test this call. The CDR3 totals 19 residues. Germline values: CDR1 LNHNV, CDR2 YYDKDF (reference sequence). The chain's CDR3 is CATSSFPGTGYATNEKLFF.

V is TRBV7-8 and J is TRBJ1-5. Germline values: CDR1 SGHVS, CDR2 FQNEAQ. CDR3 length equals 16 residues. The CDR3: CASSFWREFGNQPQHF.

The gene calls are TRBV7-9 and TRBJ1-2; TCRdb's D call of TRBD1 is untestable without DNA. CDR1 is SEHNR and CDR2 is FQNEAQ in the germline V gene (reference sequence). This CDR3 is built from 19 residues. The CDR3 is CASSGEMKGPIFANYGYTF.

This chain links TRBV7-3 with TRBJ2-2; TCRdb's assignment of TRBD2 cannot be checked, as there is no DNA. Germline V lookup: CDR1 SGHTA, CDR2 FQGTGA. This CDR3 comprises 15 residues. CDR3: CASSSGTSGAGELFF.

The chain couples TRBV7-9 to TRBJ2-7; TCRdb designates TRBD1, a call that cannot be tested without DNA. This CDR3 contains 15 residues. Germline CDR1 is SEHNR and CDR2 is FQNEAQ (reference sequence). The CDR3 region is CASSPPTGRLDEQYF.

V and J are TRBV12-3 or TRBV12-4 and TRBJ2-7; TCRdb proposes TRBD2, but this gene call is untestable without DNA. The CDR3 sequence is 15 residues long. The CDR3 here is CASSAGGAGGFEQYF.